This record looks at one T cell receptor (beta chain) sequence and its context. The data are from a study of blood T cell repertoires in COVID-19. Profiled with immunoSEQ multiplex PCR; TCRdb holds only in-frame clones, not every one. The repertoire holds 80,000 to 100,000 clones, with less than 85% as singletons. V lost 1 base to trimming and J lost 1 base; unmatched junction nucleotides: 7. The CDR3 has 16 residues. Germline V gene sequence: CDR1 SGHKS, CDR2 YYEKEE (reference sequence). Sequences were obtained from peripheral blood. This clonotype was obtained from a man between 70 and 80 years old with COVID-19, enrolled during active disease. The chain links TRBV5-5 to TRBJ1-1; 7 bases map to TRBD1. The CDR3 DNA sequence: TGTGCCAGCAGCTTGAGTTTTGGGACAGAGAACACTGAAGCTTTCTTT. Translated: CASSLSFGTENTEAFF.